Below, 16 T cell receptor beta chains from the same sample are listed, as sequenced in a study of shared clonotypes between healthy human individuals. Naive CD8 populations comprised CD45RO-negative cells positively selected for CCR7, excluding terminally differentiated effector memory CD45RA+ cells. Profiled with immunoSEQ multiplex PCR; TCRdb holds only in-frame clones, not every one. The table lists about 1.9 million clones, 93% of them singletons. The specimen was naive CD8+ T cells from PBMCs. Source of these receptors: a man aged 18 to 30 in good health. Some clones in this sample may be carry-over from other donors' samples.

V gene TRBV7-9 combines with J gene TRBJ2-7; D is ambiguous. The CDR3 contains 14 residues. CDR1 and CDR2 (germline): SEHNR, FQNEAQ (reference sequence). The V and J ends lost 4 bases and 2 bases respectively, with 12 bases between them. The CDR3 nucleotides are TGTGCCAGCAGCTACTCGGAAGGGACCTACGAGCAGTACTTC. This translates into CASSYSEGTYEQYF.

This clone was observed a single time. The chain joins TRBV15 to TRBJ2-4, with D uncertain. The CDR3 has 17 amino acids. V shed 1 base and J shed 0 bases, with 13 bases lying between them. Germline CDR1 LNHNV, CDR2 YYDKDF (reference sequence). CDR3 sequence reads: CATSRVGMSIAKNIQYF. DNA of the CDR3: TGTGCCACCAGCAGAGTAGGGATGAGCATAGCCAAAAACATTCAGTACTTC.

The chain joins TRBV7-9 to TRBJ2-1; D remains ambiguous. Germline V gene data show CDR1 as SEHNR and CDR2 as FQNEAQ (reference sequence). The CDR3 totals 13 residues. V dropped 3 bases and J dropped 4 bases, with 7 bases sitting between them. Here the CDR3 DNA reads TGTGCCAGCAGCTTGCCGGAATACAATGAGCAGTTCTTC. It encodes CASSLPEYNEQFF.

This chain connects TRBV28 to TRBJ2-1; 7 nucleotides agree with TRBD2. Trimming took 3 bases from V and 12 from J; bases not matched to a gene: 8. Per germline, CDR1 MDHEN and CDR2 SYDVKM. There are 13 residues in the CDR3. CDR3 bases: TGTGCCAGCAGTTTGGAGGGAGGGGCCCGGCAGTTCTTC. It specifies CASSLEGGARQFF.

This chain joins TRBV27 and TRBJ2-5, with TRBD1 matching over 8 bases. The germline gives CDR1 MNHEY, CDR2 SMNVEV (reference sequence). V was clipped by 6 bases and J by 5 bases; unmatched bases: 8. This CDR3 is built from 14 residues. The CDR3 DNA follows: TGTGCCAGCAGGCTTCAGGGGGCGCCGGAGACCCAGTACTTC. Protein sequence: CASRLQGAPETQYF.

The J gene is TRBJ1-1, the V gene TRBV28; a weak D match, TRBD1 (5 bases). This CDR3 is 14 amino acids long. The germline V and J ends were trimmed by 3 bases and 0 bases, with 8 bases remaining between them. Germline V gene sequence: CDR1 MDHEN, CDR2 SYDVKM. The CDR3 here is CASSFGAVNTEAFF. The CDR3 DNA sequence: TGTGCCAGCAGTTTCGGGGCGGTGAACACTGAAGCTTTCTTT.

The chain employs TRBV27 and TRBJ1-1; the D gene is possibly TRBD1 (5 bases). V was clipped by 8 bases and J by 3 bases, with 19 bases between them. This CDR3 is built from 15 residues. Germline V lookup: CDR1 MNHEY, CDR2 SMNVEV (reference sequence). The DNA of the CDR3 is TGTGCCAGCTGGGGGACTTTTGGTATCGACACTGAAGCTTTCTTT. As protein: CASWGTFGIDTEAFF.

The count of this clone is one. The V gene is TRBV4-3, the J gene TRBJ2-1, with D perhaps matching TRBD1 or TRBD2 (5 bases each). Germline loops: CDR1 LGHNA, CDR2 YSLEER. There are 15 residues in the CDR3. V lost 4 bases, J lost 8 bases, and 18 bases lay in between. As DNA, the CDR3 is TGCGCCAGCAGCCTCTCGGGACCTCGGAGCGATGAGCAGTTCTTC. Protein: CASSLSGPRSDEQFF.

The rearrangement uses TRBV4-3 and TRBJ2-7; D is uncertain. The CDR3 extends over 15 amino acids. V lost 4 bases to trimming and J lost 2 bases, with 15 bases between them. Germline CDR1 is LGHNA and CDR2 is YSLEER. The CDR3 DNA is TGCGCCAGCAGCCGGGGTGAAAATCCTACCTACGAGCAGTACTTC. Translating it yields CASSRGENPTYEQYF.

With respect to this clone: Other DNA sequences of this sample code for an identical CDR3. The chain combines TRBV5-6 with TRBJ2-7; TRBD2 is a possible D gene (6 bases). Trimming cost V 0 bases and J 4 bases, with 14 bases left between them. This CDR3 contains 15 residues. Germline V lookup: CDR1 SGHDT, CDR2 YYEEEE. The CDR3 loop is CASSLVVGGGYEQYF. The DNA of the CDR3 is TGTGCCAGCAGCTTGGTGGTAGGAGGAGGGTACGAGCAGTACTTC. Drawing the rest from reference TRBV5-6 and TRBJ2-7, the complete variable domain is DAGVTQSPTHLIKTRGQQVTLRCSPKSGHDTVSWYQQALGQGPQFIFQYYEEEERQRGNFPDRFSGHQFPNYSSELNVNALLLGDSALYLCASSLVVGGGYEQYFGPGTRLTVT.

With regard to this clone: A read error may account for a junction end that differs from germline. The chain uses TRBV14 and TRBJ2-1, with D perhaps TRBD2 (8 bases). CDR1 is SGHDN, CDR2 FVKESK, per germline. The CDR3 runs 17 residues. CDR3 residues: CASSHLWDSGGPNQQFF. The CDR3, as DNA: TGTGCCAGCAGCCACCTCTGGGACAGCGGGGGCCCCAATCAGCAGTTCTTC.

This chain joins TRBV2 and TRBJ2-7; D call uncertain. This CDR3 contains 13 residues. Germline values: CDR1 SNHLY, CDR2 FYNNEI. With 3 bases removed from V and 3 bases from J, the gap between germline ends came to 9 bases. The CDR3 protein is CASSESTNYEQYF. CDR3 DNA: TGTGCCAGCAGTGAGTCTACCAACTACGAGCAGTACTTC.

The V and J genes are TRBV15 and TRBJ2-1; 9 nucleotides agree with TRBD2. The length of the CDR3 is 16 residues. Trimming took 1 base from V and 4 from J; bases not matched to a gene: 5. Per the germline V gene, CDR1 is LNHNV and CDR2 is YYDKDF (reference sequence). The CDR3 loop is CATSRGREGTYNEQFF. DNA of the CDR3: TGTGCCACCAGCAGAGGGCGGGAGGGGACGTACAATGAGCAGTTCTTC.

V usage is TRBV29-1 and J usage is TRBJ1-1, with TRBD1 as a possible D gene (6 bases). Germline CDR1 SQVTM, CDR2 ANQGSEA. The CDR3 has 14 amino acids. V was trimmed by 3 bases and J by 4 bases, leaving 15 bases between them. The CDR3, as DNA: TGCAGCGTTGACCTCAGGGGCAAGGGCACTGAAGCTTTCTTT. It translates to CSVDLRGKGTEAFF.

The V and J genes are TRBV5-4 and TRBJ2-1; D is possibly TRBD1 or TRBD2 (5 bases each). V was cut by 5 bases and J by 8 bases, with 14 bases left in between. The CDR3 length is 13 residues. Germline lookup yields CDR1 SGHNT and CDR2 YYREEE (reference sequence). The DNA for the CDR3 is TGTGCCAGCAGTTTTCCGAGAGGGGATGAGCAGTTCTTC. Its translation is CASSFPRGDEQFF.

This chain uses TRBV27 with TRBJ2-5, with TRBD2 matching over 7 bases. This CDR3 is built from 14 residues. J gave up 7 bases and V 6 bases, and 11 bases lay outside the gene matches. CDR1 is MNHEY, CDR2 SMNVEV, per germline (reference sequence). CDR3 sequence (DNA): TGTGCCAGCAGCTCGGGACTATCGGGTGGGACCCAGTACTTC. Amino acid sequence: CASSSGLSGGTQYF.